The rows below give T cell receptor beta chains drawn from one sample of a study of cytomegalovirus exposure and HLA in healthy donors. Clones were sequenced by immunoSEQ multiplex PCR, and TCRdb holds only the in-frame ones, with some missing. Of roughly 100,000 clones in the sample, under 80% were seen once. Sequenced: PBMCs. The receptors stem from a man between 60 and 75 years old in good health and CMV-seronegative. Both conserved end residues are trimmed from each CDR3.

CDR3 protein,J gene,V gene
ASSLTEYYNEQF,TRBJ2-1,TRBV7-8
ASSLGQGAYSNEKLF,TRBJ1-4,TRBV5-1
ASSLGEAGGSSTDTQY,TRBJ2-3,TRBV5-1
ASQEATNEKLF,TRBJ1-4,TRBV7-9
AWRKLQGSGGTQY,TRBJ2-5,TRBV30
ASSLVFQETQY,TRBJ2-5,TRBV7-2
ASSIEGTEYNEQF,TRBJ2-1,TRBV19
ASSVDSGTEAF,TRBJ1-1,TRBV9
ASSHADRIYGYT,TRBJ1-2,TRBV4-3
ASSPTGMTRDIQY,TRBJ2-4,TRBV7-2
ATRSPGGGQETQY,TRBJ2-5,TRBV15
ASSRGQHTGELF,TRBJ2-2,TRBV7-3
ASSYGGTVSYEQY,TRBJ2-7,TRBV6-5
ASSGGRDTIY,TRBJ1-3,TRBV9
ASSGGQGFSTDTQY,TRBJ2-3,TRBV5-1
ASRDRGNSPLH,TRBJ1-6,TRBV27
ASSLIQGNTEAF,TRBJ1-1,TRBV5-1
ASSIFLGGSGNQPQH,TRBJ1-5,TRBV19
SGGGADETQY,TRBJ2-5,TRBV29-1
ASSLTGQGAVEQF,TRBJ2-1,TRBV7-3
ASSPTGGSTDTQY,TRBJ2-3,TRBV7-3